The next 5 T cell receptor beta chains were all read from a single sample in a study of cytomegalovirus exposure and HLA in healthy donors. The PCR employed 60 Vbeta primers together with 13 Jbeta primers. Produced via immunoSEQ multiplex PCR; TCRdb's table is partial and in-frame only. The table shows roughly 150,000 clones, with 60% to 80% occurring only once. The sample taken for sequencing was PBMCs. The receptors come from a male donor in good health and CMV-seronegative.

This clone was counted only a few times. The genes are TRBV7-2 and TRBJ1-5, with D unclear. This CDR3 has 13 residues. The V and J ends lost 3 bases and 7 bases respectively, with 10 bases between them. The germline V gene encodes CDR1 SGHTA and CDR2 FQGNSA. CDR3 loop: CASSFLNGQPQHF. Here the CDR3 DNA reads TGTGCCAGCAGCTTTCTGAACGGGCAGCCCCAGCATTTT. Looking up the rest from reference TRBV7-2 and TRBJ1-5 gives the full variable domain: GAGVSQSPSNKVTEKGKDVELRCDPISGHTALYWYRQSLGQGLEFLIYFQGNSAPDKSGLPSDRFSAERTGGSVSTLTIQRTQQEDSAVYLCASSFLNGQPQHFGDGTRLSIL.

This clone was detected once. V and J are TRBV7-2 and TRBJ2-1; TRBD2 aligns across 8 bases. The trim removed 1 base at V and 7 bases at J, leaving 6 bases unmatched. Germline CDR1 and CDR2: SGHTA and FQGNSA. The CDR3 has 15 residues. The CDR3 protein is CASSLGGGHGNEQFF. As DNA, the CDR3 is TGTGCCAGCAGCTTAGGCGGGGGGCATGGGAATGAGCAGTTCTTC.

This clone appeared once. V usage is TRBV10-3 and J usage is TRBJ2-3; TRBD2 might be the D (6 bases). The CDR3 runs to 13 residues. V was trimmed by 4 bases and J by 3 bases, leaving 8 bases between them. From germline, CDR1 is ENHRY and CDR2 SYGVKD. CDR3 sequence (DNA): TGTGCCATCAGTGTTAGCGGTACAGATACGCAGTATTTT. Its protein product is CAISVSGTDTQYF.

The CDR3 DNA is TGTGCCATCAGCCCAGGGGGGACTTACGAGCAGTACTTC. This translates into CAISPGGTYEQYF. The V call is TRBV10-3, the J call TRBJ2-7, with D tentatively TRBD1 (7 bases). The V end was cut by 6 bases, the J end by 4 bases, with 13 bases between. The CDR3 extends over 13 amino acids. Per germline, CDR1 ENHRY and CDR2 SYGVKD.

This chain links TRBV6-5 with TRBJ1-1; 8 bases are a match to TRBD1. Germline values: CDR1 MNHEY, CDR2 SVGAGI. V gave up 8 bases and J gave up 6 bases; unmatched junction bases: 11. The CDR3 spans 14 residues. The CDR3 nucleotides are TGTGCCAGCTCCCCCGGACAGGGAGTCGCTGAAGCTTTCTTT. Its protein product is CASSPGQGVAEAFF.